One sample yielded the 18 T cell receptor beta chains listed below, sequenced in a study of T cells after yellow fever vaccination (dated by TCRdb to between 2018 and 2021). The library was produced with 5' RACE. Reads for this sample came from an Illumina NovaSeq 6000. TCRdb reran the public reads through fastp at Q25 and MiXCR, keeping productive beta chains. Entries are consolidated by CDR3 protein sequence, retaining the most common genes and DNA. This sample is represented by around 320,000 distinct CDR3 sequences; roughly 8.7% of them were singletons. The top ten hold about 3% of the sample. According to the study, the label for this sample's treatment or condition signals: live attenuated yellow fever vaccine strain. This specimen consisted of CD4+ T cells sorted from PBMCs, obtained 5 days after the yellow fever booster vaccination. These receptors were collected from a man between 18 and 29 years old who received the YFV17D yellow fever vaccine.

As to this clonotype: The junction differs from germline at one of its ends, possibly a read error. This chain joins TRBV5-1 and TRBJ2-4; 8 nucleotides line up with TRBD2. This CDR3 comprises 14 residues. The germline V gene has CDR1 SGHRS and CDR2 YFSETQ. In nucleotides, the CDR3 is TGCGCCTGCAGCTTGGTAGCGGGGAGGAACATTCAGTACTTC. This codes for CACSLVAGRNIQYF.

The sample holds a few counts of this clonotype. The V and J genes are TRBV18 and TRBJ1-1, with D maybe TRBD1 (6 bases). The V gene's germline CDR1 is KGHSH and CDR2 LQKENI. Trimming removed 2 bases at V and 4 bases at J, with 14 bases between. The CDR3 loop spans 15 amino acids. CDR3: CASSPFRGGGTEAFF. The CDR3 nucleotides read TGTGCCAGCTCACCATTCAGGGGTGGGGGCACTGAAGCTTTCTTT.

This CDR3 reads CASSPIGGGDTQYF. The CDR3 coding sequence is TGTGCCAGCTCACCGATTGGGGGTGGAGATACGCAGTATTTT. V gene TRBV18 combines with J gene TRBJ2-3; tentatively, D is TRBD1 or TRBD2 (5 bases each). V was shortened by 3 bases and J by 5 bases, with 12 bases between the two germline ends. The CDR3 is made up of 14 amino acids. Germline CDR1 and CDR2: KGHSH and LQKENI. Combining the CDR3 with reference TRBV18 and TRBJ2-3 gives the whole variable domain NAGVMQNPRHLVRRRGQEARLRCSPMKGHSHVYWYRQLPEEGLKFMVYLQKENIIDESGMPKERFSAEFPKEGPSILRIQQVVRGDSAAYFCASSPIGGGDTQYFGPGTRLTVL.

Ten or more counts support this clonotype. The CDR3 DNA follows: TGTGCTAGCGGGGAGCCGGATACGCAGTATTTT. Encoded protein: CASGEPDTQYF. The chain employs TRBV12-5 and TRBJ2-3; weak D call: TRBD2 (5 bases). Trimming took 9 bases from V and 6 from J, leaving 10 bases between them. Germline CDR1 and CDR2: LGHNT and FRNRAP. This CDR3 is built from 11 residues.

This clonotype was counted a few times. The CDR3 region has the DNA TGTGCCAGCAGCCGACAGGGATCGGGCACAGATACGCAGTATTTT. Protein product: CASSRQGSGTDTQYF. This chain links TRBV7-2 with TRBJ2-3, with 7 bases aligning to TRBD1. CDR3 length: 15 amino acids. Germline loops: CDR1 SGHTA, CDR2 FQGNSA. V trimming: 5 bases; J trimming: 1 base; junction bases outside the gene matches: 6.

The chain combines TRBV7-2 with TRBJ1-6; D remains ambiguous. V was shortened by 1 base and J by 8 bases, with 18 bases between the two germline ends. Germline assignment: CDR1 SGHTA and CDR2 FQGNSA. The CDR3 runs 17 residues. CDR3 nucleotide sequence: TGTGCCAGCAGCTTAGTATCTTCGGGCAGCTACTATTCACCCCTCCACTTT. Its translation is CASSLVSSGSYYSPLHF.

CDR3 DNA: TGTGCCAGCAGCCACCATGGCCAGGGCGGTGATGGCTACACCTTC. As protein: CASSHHGQGGDGYTF. The rearrangement links TRBV3-1 to TRBJ1-2; the D gene is possibly TRBD1 (5 bases). CDR3 length: 15 residues. Trimming took off 3 bases at V and 6 bases at J, with 17 bases between the two ends. CDR1 LGHDT and CDR2 YNNKEL come from the germline V gene (reference sequence).

A few counts support this clonotype. V and J are TRBV9 and TRBJ2-7; D ambiguous. The CDR3 totals 16 residues. V was shortened by 1 base and J by 6 bases, with 20 bases between the two germline ends. Looked up from germline, CDR1 is SGDLS and CDR2 is YYNGEE. The CDR3 here is CASSVTPTGQLGEQYF. DNA of the CDR3: TGTGCCAGCAGCGTAACTCCGACCGGGCAGCTGGGCGAGCAGTACTTC. Full variable domain (outside the CDR3, taken from reference TRBV9 and TRBJ2-7): DSGVTQTPKHLITATGQRVTLRCSPRSGDLSVYWYQQSLDQGLQFLIQYYNGEERAKGNILERFSAQQFPDLHSELNLSSLELGDSALYFCASSVTPTGQLGEQYFGPGTRLTVT.

This clonotype was seen at least ten times. The gene calls are TRBV5-1 and TRBJ1-1; perhaps TRBD1 as D (5 bases). Germline V gene data show CDR1 as SGHRS and CDR2 as YFSETQ. The CDR3 contains 14 residues. Trimming shortened V by 1 base and J by 5 bases, and 12 bases separated the two germline ends. The CDR3 protein is CASSLRQGTTEAFF. CDR3 bases: TGCGCCAGCAGCTTGCGGCAGGGAACAACTGAAGCTTTCTTT. The complete variable domain, with remaining parts taken from reference TRBV5-1 and TRBJ1-1, reads KAGVTQTPRYLIKTRGQQVTLSCSPISGHRSVSWYQQTPGQGLQFLFEYFSETQRNKGNFPGRFSGRQFSNSRSEMNVSTLELGDSALYLCASSLRQGTTEAFFGQGTRLTVV.

There are a few counts of this clonotype. The rearrangement links TRBV6-6 to TRBJ2-3; D gene uncertain. The germline V gene has CDR1 MNHNY and CDR2 SVGAGI (reference sequence). The V and J ends lost 2 bases and 2 bases respectively, with 8 bases between them. CDR3 length: 14 amino acids. CDR3 nucleotides: TGTGCCAGCAGTTACAATATCCCCACAGATACGCAGTATTTT. Residues: CASSYNIPTDTQYF.

Comment on this clonotype: This may be a read error, as it is one base from a much larger clone. V and J are TRBV5-6 and TRBJ2-7; D remains ambiguous. This CDR3 has 13 residues. Germline values: CDR1 SGHDT, CDR2 YYEEEE. The V end was cut by 5 bases, the J end by 0 bases, with 9 bases between. CDR3 loop: CASSREDSYEQYV. The CDR3 DNA reads as TGTGCCAGCAGTCGCGAGGACTCCTACGAGCAGTACGTC.

V usage is TRBV4-3 and J usage is TRBJ2-5; 11 bases map to TRBD2. Trimming took 3 bases from V and 5 from J; bases not matched to a gene: 11. The germline V gene encodes CDR1 LGHNA and CDR2 YSLEER. CDR3 length: 17 amino acids. CDR3 sequence: CASSQVASGGRTETQYF. The CDR3, as DNA: TGCGCCAGCAGCCAGGTCGCTAGCGGGGGGCGGACGGAGACCCAGTACTTC.

J is TRBJ1-6 and V is TRBV7-3; 9 nucleotides agree with TRBD1. This CDR3 spans 15 amino acids. The V gene's germline CDR1 is SGHTA and CDR2 FQGTGA. The junction had 9 bases not matched to a gene; V was cut back by 5 bases and J by 10 bases. CDR3 sequence: CASSLTGTGTSPLHF. CDR3 DNA sequence: TGTGCCAGCAGCCTGACCGGGACAGGGACGTCACCCCTCCACTTT.

The chain combines TRBV6-2 or TRBV6-3 with TRBJ2-7; D not certain. The CDR3 is made up of 13 amino acids. Trimming removed 11 bases at V and 2 bases at J, with 16 bases between. The germline gives CDR1 MNHEY, CDR2 SVGEGT. The CDR3 spells CASQESSPYEQYV. The DNA for the CDR3 is TGTGCCTCCCAGGAGAGCTCTCCCTACGAGCAGTACGTC.

The V call is TRBV28, the J call TRBJ1-6; the D gene is possibly TRBD1 (5 bases). Germline values: CDR1 MDHEN, CDR2 SYDVKM. Trimming removed 0 bases from V and 12 bases from J, with 18 bases in between. This CDR3 comprises 16 residues. In nucleotides, the CDR3 is TGTGCCAGCAGTTTATGGGGGACCCCGGGTACCGTACCCCTCCACTTT. This translates into CASSLWGTPGTVPLHF.

This clonotype was found many times. The CDR3 here is CAISAAAADTQYF. DNA of the CDR3: TGTGCCATCAGTGCGGCAGCTGCAGATACGCAGTATTTT. This chain links TRBV10-3 with TRBJ2-3; D call uncertain. The CDR3 consists of 13 residues. Germline V gene sequence: CDR1 ENHRY, CDR2 SYGVKD. Trimming removed 4 bases from V and 4 bases from J, with 9 bases in between.

The chain couples TRBV30 to TRBJ1-2; D possibly corresponds to TRBD1 (5 bases). Germline assignment: CDR1 GTSNPN and CDR2 SVGIG (reference sequence). V lost 3 bases and J lost 5, with 7 bases in between. The CDR3 consists of 11 residues. CDR3 in amino acids: CAWSGHYGYTF. As DNA, the CDR3 is TGTGCCTGGAGCGGACATTATGGCTACACCTTC.

The rearrangement links TRBV4-3 to TRBJ1-2; 7 nucleotides agree with TRBD1. The CDR3 has 16 residues. J gave up 5 bases and V 3 bases, and 12 bases lay outside the gene matches. Germline CDR1 and CDR2: LGHNA and YSLEER. The chain's CDR3 is CASSQAMGTDFYGYTF. In DNA, the CDR3 is TGCGCCAGCAGCCAGGCCATGGGGACAGACTTTTATGGCTACACCTTC.